The T cell receptor (beta chain) under discussion was sequenced for a study of T cells in localized non-small cell lung cancer. Study-level points and caveats: Uninvolved nearby lung showed the greatest T cell clonality, exceeding that found in tumor. Heterogeneity remains possible because sequencing was limited to only one tumor region.

V lost 7 bases and J lost 5; bases outside the gene matches: 9. Germline-derived CDR1 and CDR2 are MNHEY and SMNVEV (reference sequence). This CDR3 region has 14 residues. For this clone: Its antigen is unidentified.

TCRdb's table, derived via immunoSEQ multiplex PCR, lists solely in-frame clones and lacks some. The sample yields 23,000 or so clones, roughly 90% seen once. This chain joins TRBV27 and TRBJ2-7; TRBD1 aligns across 9 bases. The sequence was obtained from a woman aged 35 to 69 with stage I lung adenocarcinoma. The specimen was peripheral blood, collected before any cancer treatment. CDR3: CASTSRDRDHEQYF. Here the CDR3 DNA reads TGTGCCAGCACTTCCAGGGACAGGGATCACGAGCAGTACTTC.